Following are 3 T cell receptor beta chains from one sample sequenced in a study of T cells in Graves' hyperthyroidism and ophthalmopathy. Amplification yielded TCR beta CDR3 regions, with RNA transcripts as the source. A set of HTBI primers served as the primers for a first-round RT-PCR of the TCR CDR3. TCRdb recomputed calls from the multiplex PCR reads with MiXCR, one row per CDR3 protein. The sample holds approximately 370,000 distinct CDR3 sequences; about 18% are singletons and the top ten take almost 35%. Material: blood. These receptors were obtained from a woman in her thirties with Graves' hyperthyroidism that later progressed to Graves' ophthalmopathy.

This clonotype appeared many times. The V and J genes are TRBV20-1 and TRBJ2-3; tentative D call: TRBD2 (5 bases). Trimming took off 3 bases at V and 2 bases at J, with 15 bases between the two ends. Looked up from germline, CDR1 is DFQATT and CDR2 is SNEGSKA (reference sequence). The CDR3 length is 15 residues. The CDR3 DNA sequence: TGCAGTGCTAGTCGATCAGCGGCTATCACAGATACGCAGTATTTT. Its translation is CSASRSAAITDTQYF.

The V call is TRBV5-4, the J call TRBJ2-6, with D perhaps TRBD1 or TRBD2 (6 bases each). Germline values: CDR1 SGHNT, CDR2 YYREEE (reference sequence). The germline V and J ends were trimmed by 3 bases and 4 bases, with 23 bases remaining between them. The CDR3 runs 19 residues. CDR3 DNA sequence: TGTGCCAGCAGCTCACGGTGGGGGGCGCGGTCGGAGGGGGCCAACGTCCTGACTTTC. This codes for CASSSRWGARSEGANVLTF.

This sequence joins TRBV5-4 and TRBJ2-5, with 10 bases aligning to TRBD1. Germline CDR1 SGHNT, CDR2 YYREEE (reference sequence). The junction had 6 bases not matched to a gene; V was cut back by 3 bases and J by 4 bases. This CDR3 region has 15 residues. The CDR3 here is CASSSGTGDRETQYF. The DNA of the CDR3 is TGTGCCAGCAGCTCCGGGACAGGGGACAGAGAGACCCAGTACTTC.